Shown below are 26 T cell receptor beta chains from a single sample sequenced in a study of beta chain features in type 1 diabetes. The investigators reverse transcribed all of the isolated RNA, so they sequenced expressed TCRB transcripts. The table came from immunoSEQ multiplex PCR; TCRdb's copy has only in-frame clones and leaves some out. In the table there are under 950,000 clones, 15% to 20% of which are singletons. Sequencing was performed on naive CD4+ T cells from blood. The receptors originated from a woman in her late teens or twenties in good health.

The chain carries TRBV27 and TRBJ1-1; possibly TRBD1 for D (5 bases). With 5 bases removed from V and 2 bases from J, the gap between germline ends came to 6 bases. The CDR3 spans 12 residues. The V gene's germline CDR1 is MNHEY and CDR2 SMNVEV (reference sequence). The DNA for the CDR3 is TGTGCCAGCAGTGACAGAAACACTGAAGCTTTCTTT. Its protein is CASSDRNTEAFF.

This clone was counted between two and nine times. The chain is built from TRBV28 and TRBJ2-6; D gene ambiguous. V was pared by 3 bases and J by 0 bases, with 12 bases between. Germline V CDR1 and CDR2: MDHEN, SYDVKM. The CDR3 has 17 amino acids. CDR3 sequence (DNA): TGTGCCAGCAGTTTTTCATCACAAATCTCTGGGGCCAACGTCCTGACTTTC. It is translated as CASSFSSQISGANVLTF.

Notes on this clone: The junction shows a germline mismatch at one end, possibly a read error. The CDR3 nucleotides read TGTGCCAGCAGCTTACTCCGGGACCACGAGACCCAGTACTTC. Translation gives CASSLLRDHETQYF. The chain uses TRBV7-3 and TRBJ2-5; D may be TRBD1 or TRBD2 (5 bases each). Germline-derived CDR1 and CDR2 are SGHTA and FQGTGA. The CDR3 runs 14 residues. Together with reference TRBV7-3 and TRBJ2-5, the CDR3 gives the full variable domain: GAGVSQTPSNKVTEKGKYVELRCDPISGHTALYWYRQSLGQGPEFLIYFQGTGAADDSGLPNDRFFAVRPEGSVSTLKIQRTERGDSAVYLCASSLLRDHETQYFGPGTRLLVL.

V usage is TRBV10-3 and J usage is TRBJ1-5; weak D call: TRBD1 (6 bases). The CDR3 has 14 residues. Germline assignment: CDR1 ENHRY and CDR2 SYGVKD. V lost 6 bases and J 5 bases, leaving 14 bases between the germline ends. The CDR3 here is CAIREQGRDQPQHF. The CDR3 region has the DNA TGTGCCATCAGAGAACAGGGCCGTGATCAGCCCCAGCATTTT.

This clone was seen a handful of times. The rearrangement joins TRBV13 to TRBJ2-7, with D tentatively TRBD2 (6 bases). CDR3 length equals 13 residues. V was pared by 0 bases and J by 6 bases, with 9 bases between. Germline V CDR1 and CDR2: PRHDT, FYEKMQ (reference sequence). CDR3 amino acids: CASSLGSGGEQYF. In nucleotides, the CDR3 is TGTGCCAGCAGCTTAGGCTCCGGGGGCGAGCAGTACTTC. The variable domain in full, completed from reference TRBV13 and TRBJ2-7, reads AAGVIQSPRHLIKEKRETATLKCYPIPRHDTVYWYQQGPGQDPQFLISFYEKMQSDKGSIPDRFSAQQFSDYHSELNMSSLELGDSALYFCASSLGSGGEQYFGPGTRLTVT.

This chain links TRBV28 with TRBJ2-7, with 10 bases fitting TRBD2. Losses at the gene ends were 2 bases for V and 5 bases for J; bases not matched to a gene: 6. This CDR3 contains 15 residues. CDR1 and CDR2 (germline): MDHEN, SYDVKM. CDR3 in DNA: TGTGCCAGCAGTTTAACTAGCGGGATGAACAACGAGCAGTACTTC. Translating gives CASSLTSGMNNEQYF.

The chain couples TRBV28 to TRBJ2-4, with D possibly being TRBD1 or TRBD2 (6 bases each). The CDR3 has 14 residues. V shed 1 base and J shed 8 bases, with 12 bases lying between them. The germline V gene has CDR1 MDHEN and CDR2 SYDVKM. CDR3 in DNA: TGTGCCAGCAGTTTATTCGCAGGGGAGGACATTCAGTACTTC. It translates to CASSLFAGEDIQYF. Full variable domain (outside the CDR3, taken from reference TRBV28 and TRBJ2-4): DVKVTQSSRYLVKRTGEKVFLECVQDMDHENMFWYRQDPGLGLRLIYFSYDVKMKEKGDIPEGYSVSREKKERFSLILESASTNQTSMYLCASSLFAGEDIQYFGAGTRLSVL.

This chain uses TRBV13 with TRBJ2-6; D is possibly TRBD1 or TRBD2 (6 bases each). The CDR3 extends over 17 amino acids. Germline assignment: CDR1 PRHDT and CDR2 FYEKMQ (reference sequence). With 5 bases removed from V and 2 bases from J, the gap between germline ends came to 16 bases. CDR3 amino acids: CASSRMIGGPGANVLTF. The DNA for the CDR3 is TGTGCCAGCAGCCGGATGATTGGGGGGCCTGGGGCCAACGTCCTGACTTTC.

This clone was counted only a few times. The chain joins TRBV6-5 to TRBJ2-7; a possible D gene is TRBD2 (6 bases). Germline V gene sequence: CDR1 MNHEY, CDR2 SVGAGI. The CDR3 spans 16 residues. V lost 0 bases and J lost 5, with 17 bases in between. The CDR3 sequence is CASSYSWGGIGDEQYF. CDR3 coding DNA: TGTGCCAGCAGTTACTCGTGGGGCGGGATCGGCGACGAGCAGTACTTC.

V gene TRBV21-1 combines with J gene TRBJ2-7; TRBD2, as called in the table, went unchecked against the DNA. TRBV21-1 is given as a pseudogene. The CDR3 is 15 amino acids. In DNA form, the CDR3 reads TGTGCCAGCAGCAACATACAGGGAGGGGGCTACGAGCAGTACTTC. This translates into CASSNIQGGGYEQYF.

This clone has only a few counts. The rearrangement joins TRBV27 to TRBJ2-6; D gene ambiguous. There are 15 residues in the CDR3. V was trimmed by 7 bases and J by 0 bases, leaving 10 bases between them. Germline values: CDR1 MNHEY, CDR2 SMNVEV (reference sequence). This chain's CDR3 is CASKGMISGANVLTF. In DNA, the CDR3 is TGTGCCAGCAAGGGAATGATCTCTGGGGCCAACGTCCTGACTTTC.

This clone has more than one count but fewer than ten. In the same sample, other DNA sequences code for this CDR3. The chain has TRBV2 and TRBJ1-5; D is undetermined. The CDR3 covers 12 residues. Germline CDR1 SNHLY, CDR2 FYNNEI. V shed 6 bases and J shed 7 bases, with 10 bases lying between them. In DNA form, the CDR3 reads TGTGCCAGCAGGGAGGACGGCCAGCCCCAGCATTTT. Amino acids: CASREDGQPQHF.

V usage is TRBV29-1 and J usage is TRBJ2-5; TRBD1 aligns across 7 bases. This CDR3 contains 15 residues. Germline trimming cut 4 bases from V and 5 bases from J; bases unmatched to any gene: 13. The germline CDR1 and CDR2 sequences are SQVTM and ANQGSEA. This CDR3 is CSVGRGQTWAETQYF. The CDR3 region has the DNA TGCAGCGTTGGAAGGGGGCAGACCTGGGCGGAGACCCAGTACTTC.

This clone was found a few times. The chain employs TRBV5-5 and TRBJ1-1; perhaps TRBD1 as D (5 bases). The germline CDR1 and CDR2 sequences are SGHKS and YYEKEE (reference sequence). V lost 2 bases, J lost 4 bases, and 18 bases lay in between. CDR3 length: 16 amino acids. Here the CDR3 DNA reads TGTGCCAGCAGCTTCCGCCTTCGGGGGGGTCCCACTGAAGCTTTCTTT. Translated: CASSFRLRGGPTEAFF.

This rearrangement joins TRBV11-3 to TRBJ2-2, with a tentative D call TRBD1 (6 bases). Germline CDR1 reads SGHNT; CDR2 reads YENEEA. V was cut by 6 bases and J by 5 bases, with 10 bases left in between. This CDR3 has 13 residues. CDR3 sequence: CASSETGTGELFF. The CDR3 DNA sequence: TGTGCCAGCAGTGAAACAGGGACCGGGGAGCTGTTTTTT.

Comments on this clone: Other nucleotide sequences in the sample specify the same CDR3. The V and J genes are TRBV18 and TRBJ2-1; no clear D gene. V was pared by 0 bases and J by 10 bases, with 7 bases between. The V gene's germline CDR1 is KGHSH and CDR2 LQKENI. This CDR3 is built from 12 residues. In DNA form, the CDR3 reads TGTGCCAGCTCACCACCGGTAGGCGAGCAGTTCTTC. Encoded protein: CASSPPVGEQFF.

This chain uses TRBV7-2 with TRBJ2-1; possible D gene TRBD1, 5 bases. Germline V CDR1 and CDR2: SGHTA, FQGNSA. The ends were cut back, 2 bases at V and 0 bases at J, with 11 bases in the middle. This CDR3 has 16 amino acids. For the CDR3, the DNA is TGTGCCAGCAGCTTATCGACAGCCGGCTCCTACAATGAGCAGTTCTTC. Encoded protein: CASSLSTAGSYNEQFF.

Only a few counts were recorded for this clone. J is TRBJ2-1 and V is TRBV4-2; 11 nucleotides line up with TRBD2. The CDR3 has 17 amino acids. The V gene end was trimmed by 4 bases and the J gene end by 7 bases; junction bases not matched to a gene: 12. Germline CDR1 LGHNA, CDR2 YNFKEQ. This chain's CDR3 is CASSLSFAASGRNEQFF. The CDR3 DNA follows: TGTGCCAGCAGCCTAAGCTTCGCGGCTAGCGGGAGGAATGAGCAGTTCTTC.

As concerns this clone: The junction shows a germline mismatch at one end, possibly a read error. V usage is TRBV4-3 and J usage is TRBJ2-1, with D possibly being TRBD1 (5 bases). The CDR3 covers 15 residues. Germline CDR1 is LGHNA and CDR2 is YSLEER. The CDR3 here is CASSQDRQGSRKRIF. CDR3 nucleotide sequence: TGCGCCAGCAGCCAAGATCGTCAGGGTTCAAGGAAACGGATCTTC.

This clone was seen a few times. V and J are TRBV29-1 and TRBJ2-4; 8 positions match TRBD1. V lost 7 bases, J lost 5 bases, and 7 bases stayed unmatched. The CDR3 is 13 residues long. Germline CDR1 SQVTM, CDR2 ANQGSEA. For the CDR3, the DNA is TGCAGCGCTAGGACAGGGTGGGAAAACATTCAGTACTTC. Protein product: CSARTGWENIQYF.

This clone has more than one count but fewer than ten. V is TRBV7-9 and J is TRBJ1-2; D gene ambiguous. The germline V gene encodes CDR1 SEHNR and CDR2 FQNEAQ (reference sequence). CDR3 length: 14 residues. V lost 1 base and J lost 4, with 10 bases in between. The CDR3 spells CASSLEIGSYGYTF. The CDR3 bases are TGTGCCAGCAGCTTAGAAATAGGGAGCTATGGCTACACCTTC.

The chain has TRBV2 and TRBJ2-5; no reliable D call. The J call may not be correct, given that the DNA end is closer to TRBJ2-7. The germline CDR1 and CDR2 sequences are SNHLY and FYNNEI. The CDR3 has 13 amino acids. The CDR3 region is CASSETIYYEQYF. The CDR3 DNA follows: TGTGCCAGCAGCGAGACAATCTACTACGAGCAGTACTTC.

The chain employs TRBV4-3 and TRBJ2-7; D tentatively fits TRBD1 or TRBD2 (5 bases each). With 0 bases removed from V and 9 bases from J, the gap between germline ends came to 12 bases. Germline lookup yields CDR1 LGHNA and CDR2 YSLEER. The CDR3 totals 13 residues. The CDR3 spells CASSQDSGRRQYF. The CDR3 nucleotides are TGCGCCAGCAGCCAAGATTCAGGGAGACGGCAGTACTTC.

The gene calls are TRBV19 and TRBJ2-7; D possibly matches TRBD1 or TRBD2 (5 bases each). CDR1 and CDR2 (germline): LNHDA, SQIVND (reference sequence). The V end was cut by 6 bases, the J end by 13 bases, with 31 bases between. CDR3 length equals 16 residues. This CDR3 reads CASRSLRDPFRYELYF. The CDR3 DNA reads as TGTGCCAGTAGGAGCCTCCGGGACCCGTTTCGCTACGAGTTATACTTC.

The chain recombines TRBV4-2 with TRBJ1-3; D is ambiguous. Trimming stripped 4 bases from V and 0 bases from J, with 10 bases between. Germline-derived CDR1 and CDR2 are LGHNA and YNFKEQ. CDR3 length: 15 residues. CDR3 residues: CASSLSGSSGNTIYF. The CDR3 nucleotides read TGTGCCAGCAGCCTCTCCGGGTCCTCTGGAAACACCATATATTTT.

The chain has TRBV5-1 and TRBJ2-1; 11 bases are a match to TRBD2. The germline gives CDR1 SGHRS, CDR2 YFSETQ. The ends lost 4 bases at V and 3 bases at J; junction bases unmatched: 6. The CDR3 has 16 residues. CDR3 DNA: TGCGCCAGCAGCCGGGGACTAGCGGCTTTCTACAATGAGCAGTTCTTC. Its protein is CASSRGLAAFYNEQFF.